The 7 T cell receptor beta chains below come from one sample, sequenced in a study of T-cell reconstitution after alpha-beta-depleted transplantation in children. A library of TCRbeta sequences, prepared with unique molecular identifiers, was generated. TCRdb called the PCR reads again in MiXCR, with one record for every CDR3 protein. The sample holds 100,000 or so distinct CDR3 sequences, 15% to 17% seen once. Material: PBMCs, mostly from graft donor cells, obtained 180 days after TCRalphabeta/CD19-depleted stem cell transplant. These receptors were taken from a male patient between 2 and 10 years old who had a stem cell transplant for acute lymphoblastic leukemia, so the T cells may come from the graft donor.

Note on this clonotype: Germline is not matched at one junction end, which may reflect a read error. CDR3 region: CASPPARGGSPLHF. The CDR3, as DNA: TGTGCCAGCCCACCAGCGCGGGGTGGGTCACCCCTCCACTTT. The chain recombines TRBV18 with TRBJ1-6; the D is unclear. This CDR3 has 14 amino acids. Per the germline V gene, CDR1 is KGHSH and CDR2 is LQKENI.

This clonotype has at least ten counts. The chain couples TRBV5-6 to TRBJ2-1; no clear D gene. The CDR3 sequence is 15 residues long. From germline, CDR1 is SGHDT and CDR2 YYEEEE. V was cut by 0 bases and J by 3 bases, with 10 bases left in between. CDR3 sequence reads: CASSLGTDNYNEQFF. CDR3 bases: TGTGCCAGCAGCTTGGGGACGGATAACTACAATGAGCAGTTCTTC. Together with reference TRBV5-6 and TRBJ2-1, the CDR3 gives the full variable domain: DAGVTQSPTHLIKTRGQQVTLRCSPKSGHDTVSWYQQALGQGPQFIFQYYEEEERQRGNFPDRFSGHQFPNYSSELNVNALLLGDSALYLCASSLGTDNYNEQFFGPGTRLTVL.

This clonotype has at least ten counts. CDR3 region: CASSTQGTGSPLHF. The CDR3 coding sequence is TGTGCCAGTAGCACACAGGGAACGGGTTCACCCCTCCACTTT. The chain is built from TRBV19 and TRBJ1-6; possibly TRBD1 for D (6 bases). The V end was cut by 6 bases, the J end by 9 bases, with 15 bases between. Germline V gene lookup returns CDR1 LNHDA and CDR2 SQIVND (reference sequence). The CDR3 loop spans 14 amino acids.

This clonotype has more than one count but fewer than ten. This chain links TRBV5-1 with TRBJ2-5; D not resolved. Germline V lookup: CDR1 SGHRS, CDR2 YFSETQ. The CDR3 is made up of 13 amino acids. Trimming cost V 1 base and J 2 bases, with 6 bases left between them. The DNA of the CDR3 is TGCGCCAGCAGCTTGTTACAGCAAGAGACCCAGTACTTC. Its translation is CASSLLQQETQYF.

The chain couples TRBV7-7 to TRBJ2-2, with TRBD1 identical over 9 bases. CDR3 length equals 16 residues. In germline, CDR1 is SSHAT, CDR2 FNYEAQ (reference sequence). V shed 5 bases, J shed 3 bases, and the junction held 7 bases outside the gene matches. This CDR3 is CASSPGQGSYTGELFF. The CDR3 DNA reads as TGTGCCAGCAGCCCCGGACAGGGGTCTTACACCGGGGAGCTGTTTTTT.

This clonotype appeared many times. The J gene is TRBJ2-1, the V gene TRBV25-1; D might be TRBD1 (6 bases). Trimming removed 9 bases from V and 4 bases from J, with 13 bases in between. This CDR3 spans 13 amino acids. CDR1 and CDR2 (germline): MGHDK, SYGVNS. CDR3 sequence: CASRGGAYNEQFF. The CDR3 region has the DNA TGTGCCAGTCGAGGGGGAGCATACAATGAGCAGTTCTTC.

Note on this clonotype: Germline and junction disagree at one end, which may indicate a read error. The chain joins TRBV20-1 to TRBJ2-2; D possibly matches TRBD1 or TRBD2 (6 bases each). The CDR3 has 17 amino acids. CDR1 and CDR2 (germline): DFQATT, SNEGSKA (reference sequence). The CDR3 is CCARDGGGAANTGELFF. The CDR3 coding sequence is TGCTGTGCTAGAGATGGGGGCGGGGCCGCGAACACCGGGGAGCTGTTTTTT.